This T cell receptor beta chain was recovered during a study of blood T cell repertoires in COVID-19. Across the study: Samples of COVID-19 (acute and convalescent) were obtained from the United States, Italy and Spain. In each case, the material was cDNA or gDNA derived from T cells, B-cell-depleted T cells, or PBMCs.

Looked up from germline, CDR1 is SGHKS and CDR2 is YYEKEE (reference sequence). Between the trimmed V and J ends, which lost 2 bases and 6 bases, there was a span of 15 bases. The CDR3 contains 14 residues. Libraries were prepared by immunoSEQ multiplex PCR; TCRdb keeps only in-frame clonotypes and omits some of them. Of roughly 190,000 clones detected, 86% appear once; the ten largest clones hold around 3.5%. Sequenced: peripheral blood. The chain has TRBV5-5 and TRBJ2-7; a possible D gene is TRBD1 (5 bases). This clonotype was sampled from a man between 65 and 85 years old with acute or convalescent COVID-19. The CDR3 coding sequence is TGTGCCAGCAGCTTCTTGCCCAGGGTAAGCGAGCAGTACTTC. Its translation is CASSFLPRVSEQYF.